The 20 T cell receptor beta chains listed next were all sequenced from one sample in a study of technical replicates of blood from a few donors. Sequencing used immunoSEQ multiplex PCR; TCRdb keeps in-frame clones, though not all of them. The table shows 95,000 to 100,000 clones, with 90% to 96% occurring only once. The specimen sequenced was T cells isolated from PBMCs. The receptors shown here come from a human donor in good health.

This CDR3 reads CASSLGQGLGEQYF. For the CDR3, the DNA is TGTGCCAGCAGTTTGGGGCAGGGTCTGGGCGAGCAGTACTTC. J is TRBJ2-7 and V is TRBV27, with D possibly TRBD1 on 5 matching bases. The CDR3 runs to 14 residues. V gave up 3 bases and J gave up 6 bases, with 15 bases separating them. Germline loops: CDR1 MNHEY, CDR2 SMNVEV (reference sequence).

The CDR3, as DNA: TGCGCCAGCAGCGCCGAGAGGCCTGGAGAGACCCAGTACTTC. Protein: CASSAERPGETQYF. The chain couples TRBV5-1 to TRBJ2-5; D remains unclear. CDR1 is SGHRS and CDR2 is YFSETQ in the germline V gene. The CDR3 extends over 14 amino acids. V lost 4 bases and J 4 bases, leaving 14 bases between the germline ends.

V gene TRBV27 combines with J gene TRBJ2-7, with 8 bases that match TRBD2. Germline V gene sequence: CDR1 MNHEY, CDR2 SMNVEV (reference sequence). V was pared by 3 bases and J by 0 bases, with 1 base of the junction left unmatched. This CDR3 spans 14 amino acids. CDR3 in amino acids: CASSLTSDSYEQYF. For the CDR3, the DNA is TGTGCCAGCAGTTTGACTAGCGACTCCTACGAGCAGTACTTC.

The CDR3 here is CASSLGGPDTQYF. The CDR3 DNA reads TGTGCCAGCAGCTTAGGGGGCCCAGATACGCAGTATTTT. The chain couples TRBV7-6 to TRBJ2-3; D possibly corresponds to TRBD1 (5 bases). The V end lost 1 base, the J end lost 4 bases, and 6 bases lay between the germline ends. This CDR3 spans 13 amino acids. From germline, CDR1 is SGHVS and CDR2 FNYEAQ.

This chain uses TRBV23-1 with TRBJ2-1, with D tentatively TRBD1 (5 bases). TRBV23-1 belongs to the ORF category, with a function that is uncertain. V lost 6 bases to trimming and J lost 7 bases, with 19 bases between them. CDR3 length: 15 amino acids. The CDR3: CASRTDRPIGNEQFF. Written as DNA, the CDR3 is TGCGCCAGCAGAACCGACAGACCAATTGGGAATGAGCAGTTCTTC.

The chain joins TRBV9 to TRBJ2-1; TRBD2 might be the D (7 bases). The CDR3 sequence is 15 residues long. Germline values: CDR1 SGDLS, CDR2 YYNGEE. Trimming pared 6 bases from V and 1 base from J, leaving 14 bases between. CDR3: CASNPGGVSYNEQFF. The CDR3 coding sequence is TGTGCCAGCAACCCGGGGGGCGTATCCTACAATGAGCAGTTCTTC.

This chain connects TRBV6-6 to TRBJ2-5; D is unclear. The CDR3 sequence is 14 residues long. Trimming took 1 base from V and 5 from J, leaving 11 bases between them. Germline V gives CDR1 MNHNY, CDR2 SVGAGI (reference sequence). Here the CDR3 reads CASSYYFGVETQYF. In DNA, the CDR3 is TGTGCCAGCAGTTACTATTTTGGAGTGGAGACCCAGTACTTC.

This chain joins TRBV29-1 and TRBJ2-1; 7 nucleotides agree with TRBD2. The V gene's germline CDR1 is SQVTM and CDR2 ANQGSEA. The CDR3 has 15 residues. Unmatched junction bases numbered 8, after V lost 0 bases and J lost 6 bases. CDR3 residues: CSVEDYRLASNEQFF. CDR3 nucleotide sequence: TGCAGCGTTGAAGATTACAGACTAGCCTCCAATGAGCAGTTCTTC.

V usage is TRBV15 and J usage is TRBJ2-3; D remains ambiguous. The CDR3 loop spans 15 amino acids. The germline gives CDR1 LNHNV, CDR2 YYDKDF (reference sequence). V was shortened by 1 base and J by 1 base, with 9 bases between the two germline ends. DNA of the CDR3: TGTGCCACCAGCAGAGCTACCGAACGCACAGATACGCAGTATTTT. It encodes CATSRATERTDTQYF.

This rearrangement joins TRBV5-4 to TRBJ2-5; 7 bases fit TRBD2. The CDR3 spans 14 residues. Germline trimming cut 0 bases from V and 4 bases from J; bases unmatched to any gene: 3. Germline CDR1 reads SGHNT; CDR2 reads YYREEE (reference sequence). The CDR3 reads CASSLDGGGETQYF. The CDR3 nucleotides read TGTGCCAGCAGCTTGGACGGCGGGGGAGAGACCCAGTACTTC.

V is TRBV9 and J is TRBJ1-2; no clear D. Germline V lookup: CDR1 SGDLS, CDR2 YYNGEE. The CDR3 length is 15 residues. V gave up 0 bases and J gave up 4 bases, with 13 bases separating them. DNA of the CDR3: TGTGCCAGCAGCGTAGATGGCCCGCAAAGCTATGGCTACACCTTC. This sequence encodes CASSVDGPQSYGYTF.

The chain joins TRBV14 to TRBJ2-5; D unclear. The CDR3 loop spans 13 amino acids. Germline CDR1 is SGHDN and CDR2 is FVKESK. Trimming took off 1 base at V and 2 bases at J, with 5 bases between the two ends. CDR3 nucleotides: TGTGCCAGCAGCCAAGTTGTACAAGAGACCCAGTACTTC. It encodes CASSQVVQETQYF.

V is TRBV19 and J is TRBJ2-1; maybe TRBD2 (6 bases). Germline V gene data show CDR1 as LNHDA and CDR2 as SQIVND (reference sequence). There are 20 residues in the CDR3. The V and J ends lost 0 bases and 0 bases respectively, with 21 bases between them. The CDR3 loop is CASSIEGGARVYSSYNEQFF. The CDR3, as DNA: TGTGCCAGTAGTATAGAAGGCGGGGCGCGAGTTTATAGCTCCTACAATGAGCAGTTCTTC. Drawing the rest from reference TRBV19 and TRBJ2-1, the complete variable domain is DGGITQSPKYLFRKEGQNVTLSCEQNLNHDAMYWYRQDPGQGLRLIYYSQIVNDFQKGDIAEGYSVSREKKESFPLTVTSAQKNPTAFYLCASSIEGGARVYSSYNEQFFGPGTRLTVL.

The V call is TRBV11-2, the J call TRBJ2-3, with D maybe TRBD1 (5 bases). The CDR3 has 17 residues. The V and J ends lost 1 base and 3 bases respectively, with 17 bases between them. From germline, CDR1 is SGHAT and CDR2 FQNNGV. CDR3 sequence: CASSLVPRVTETDTQYF. In DNA, the CDR3 is TGTGCCAGCAGCTTAGTCCCCAGGGTTACGGAAACAGATACGCAGTATTTT.

The J gene is TRBJ2-2, the V gene TRBV19; TRBD1 is a possible D gene (6 bases). Trimming left V 6 bases short and J 7 bases short, with 12 bases between. The CDR3 runs 13 residues. Germline lookup yields CDR1 LNHDA and CDR2 SQIVND (reference sequence). For the CDR3, the DNA is TGTGCCAGTAGCCCGACAGGAAACGGGGAGCTGTTTTTT. Translated, it gives CASSPTGNGELFF.

This rearrangement joins TRBV6-5 to TRBJ1-2, with 9 positions matching TRBD1. CDR1 is MNHEY and CDR2 is SVGAGI in the germline V gene. The CDR3 is 15 amino acids. The junction had 7 bases not matched to a gene; V was cut back by 5 bases and J by 3 bases. The CDR3 DNA is TGTGCCAGCAGTCGACAGGGGGGGAGGGACTATGGCTACACCTTC. Translated, it gives CASSRQGGRDYGYTF.

J is TRBJ2-2 and V is TRBV29-1; TRBD2 is a possible D gene (5 bases). The V end lost 5 bases, the J end lost 8 bases, and 12 bases lay between the germline ends. Germline-derived CDR1 and CDR2 are SQVTM and ANQGSEA. The CDR3 runs 12 residues. CDR3: CSVSGGGGELFF. CDR3 DNA sequence: TGCAGCGTTTCGGGCGGCGGGGGGGAGCTGTTTTTT.

The J gene is TRBJ2-1, the V gene TRBV7-2; a weak D match, TRBD2 (5 bases). Germline V CDR1 and CDR2: SGHTA, FQGNSA. V lost 6 bases, J lost 1 base, and 7 bases lay in between. The CDR3 length is 13 residues. CDR3: CASSPGSYNEQFF. CDR3 DNA sequence: TGTGCCAGCAGTCCGGGGTCCTACAATGAGCAGTTCTTC.

V is TRBV6-5 and J is TRBJ2-2; TRBD2 matches at 7 bases. This CDR3 region has 15 residues. Losses at the gene ends were 6 bases for V and 2 bases for J; bases not matched to a gene: 6. Germline CDR1 MNHEY, CDR2 SVGAGI. This CDR3 reads CASRTSGINTGELFF. CDR3 nucleotides: TGTGCCAGCAGAACGAGCGGGATTAACACCGGGGAGCTGTTTTTT.

The chain combines TRBV2 with TRBJ2-7; 9 bases are a match to TRBD1. This CDR3 region has 13 residues. Germline V gene sequence: CDR1 SNHLY, CDR2 FYNNEI. J gave up 3 bases and V 6 bases, and 3 bases lay outside the gene matches. CDR3 DNA: TGTGCCAGCAGCCAGGACAGGGGCTACGAGCAGTACTTC. This gives the protein CASSQDRGYEQYF.